This TCR beta chain was found in a study of T cell repertoires in cytomegalovirus infection. TCRdb reprocessed the reads with MiXCR, giving one entry per CDR3 protein. The repertoire consists of roughly 720,000 distinct CDR3 sequences, with about 40% occurring once and the leading ten covering about 2.8%. Deletions cut 1 base from V and 5 bases from J, with 14 bases between. There are 15 residues in the CDR3. CDR1 is SGHAT and CDR2 is FQNNGV in the germline V gene. This clonotype was counted only a few times. Sequencing was performed on PBMCs. The origin of this receptor is a human donor in good health (CMV status not recorded). Some clones in this sample may be carry-over from other donors' samples. V and J are TRBV11-2 and TRBJ2-5, with D maybe TRBD1 (5 bases). The CDR3 region is CASSLGQGPEETQYF. The CDR3 DNA reads as TGTGCCAGCAGCTTAGGGCAGGGCCCGGAGGAGACCCAGTACTTC.